This T cell receptor (beta chain) was documented in a study of T cell responses to AZD1222 COVID-19 vaccine. The repertoire was sequenced with immunoSEQ multiplex PCR; TCRdb's copy has only in-frame clones and lacks some. The profile shows some 150,000 clones, approximately 94% of them singletons. Of note for this clone: Its matching antigen is unknown.

General study results and limits: After two AZD1222 doses, spike-specific TCR breadth and depth rose versus day 0. CD4 TCRs linked to vaccination spanned spike, dominating at 160-218 and 743-854.

This CDR3 comprises 13 residues. Germline assignment: CDR1 SGDLS and CDR2 YYNGEE. Trimming shortened V by 3 bases and J by 2 bases, and 7 bases separated the two germline ends. This clonotype was sampled from an adult in good health. The chain uses TRBV9 and TRBJ2-3, with D maybe TRBD2 (5 bases). This specimen was peripheral blood, taken on day 0 of AZD1222 vaccination. CDR3 bases: TGTGCCAGCAGCGGAGGGATCACAGATACGCAGTATTTT. It yields the protein CASSGGITDTQYF.